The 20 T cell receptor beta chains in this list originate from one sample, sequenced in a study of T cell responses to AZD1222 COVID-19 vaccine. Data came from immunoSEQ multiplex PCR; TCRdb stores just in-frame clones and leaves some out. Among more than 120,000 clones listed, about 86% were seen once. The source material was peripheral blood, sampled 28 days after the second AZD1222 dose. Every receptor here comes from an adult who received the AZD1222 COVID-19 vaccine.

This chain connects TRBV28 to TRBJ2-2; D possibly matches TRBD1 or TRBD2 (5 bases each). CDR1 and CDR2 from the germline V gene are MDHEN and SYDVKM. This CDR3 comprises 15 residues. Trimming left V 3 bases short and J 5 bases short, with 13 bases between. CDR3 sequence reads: CASSFLPGTTGELFF. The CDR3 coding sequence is TGTGCCAGCAGTTTCTTGCCAGGGACGACCGGGGAGCTGTTTTTT.

The CDR3 region is CASCRESTDTQYF. In DNA form, the CDR3 reads TGTGCCAGCTGTCGGGAGAGCACAGATACGCAGTATTTT. The rearrangement uses TRBV6-5 and TRBJ2-3, with D tentatively TRBD2 (6 bases). The CDR3 loop spans 13 amino acids. V was clipped by 8 bases and J by 0 bases, with 9 bases between them. CDR1 and CDR2 from the germline V gene are MNHEY and SVGAGI.

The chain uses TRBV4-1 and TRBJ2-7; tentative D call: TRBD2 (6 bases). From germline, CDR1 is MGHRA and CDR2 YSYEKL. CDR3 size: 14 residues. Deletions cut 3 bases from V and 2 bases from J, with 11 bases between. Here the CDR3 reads CASSHTGTAYEQYF. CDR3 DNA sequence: TGCGCCAGCAGCCATACCGGGACTGCCTACGAGCAGTACTTC.

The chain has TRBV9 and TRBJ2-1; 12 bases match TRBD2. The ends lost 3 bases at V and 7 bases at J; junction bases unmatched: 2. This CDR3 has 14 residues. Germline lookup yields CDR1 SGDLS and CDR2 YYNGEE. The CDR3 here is CASSGTSGINEQFF. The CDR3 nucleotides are TGTGCCAGCAGCGGGACTAGCGGGATAAATGAGCAGTTCTTC.

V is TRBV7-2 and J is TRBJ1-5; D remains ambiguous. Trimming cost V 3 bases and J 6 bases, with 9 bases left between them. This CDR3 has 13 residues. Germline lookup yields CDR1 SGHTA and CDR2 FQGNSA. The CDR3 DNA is TGTGCCAGCAGCTTCGATATAAGTCAGCCCCAGCATTTT. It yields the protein CASSFDISQPQHF.

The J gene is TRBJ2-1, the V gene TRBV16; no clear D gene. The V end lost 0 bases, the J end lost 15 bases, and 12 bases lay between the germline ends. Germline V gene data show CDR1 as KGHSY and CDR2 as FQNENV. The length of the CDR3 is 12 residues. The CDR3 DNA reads TGTGCCAGCAGCCAATCTCCTAGTAATACGTTCTTC. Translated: CASSQSPSNTFF.

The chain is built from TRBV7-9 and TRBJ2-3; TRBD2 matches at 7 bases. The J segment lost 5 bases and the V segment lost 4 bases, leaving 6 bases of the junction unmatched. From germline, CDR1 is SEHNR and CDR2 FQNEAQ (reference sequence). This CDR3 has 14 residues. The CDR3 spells CASSSAPGGDTQYF. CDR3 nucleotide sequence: TGTGCCAGCAGCTCCGCCCCGGGAGGAGATACGCAGTATTTT.

CDR3 sequence (DNA): TGTGCCACCAGTGCGACGGGGGCGAGCACTGAAGCTTTCTTT. Translated, it gives CATSATGASTEAFF. The chain links TRBV24-1 to TRBJ1-1, with a tentative D call TRBD1 (6 bases). The V and J ends lost 5 bases and 4 bases respectively, with 13 bases between them. The V gene's germline CDR1 is KGHDR and CDR2 SFDVKD. This CDR3 has 14 residues.

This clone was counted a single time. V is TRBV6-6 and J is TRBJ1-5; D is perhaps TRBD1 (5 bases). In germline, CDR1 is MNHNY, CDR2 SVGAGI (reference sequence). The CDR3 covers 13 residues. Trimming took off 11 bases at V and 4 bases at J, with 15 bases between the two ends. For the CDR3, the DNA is TGTGCCTGCTTCGGGGGAGGAAATCAGCCCCAGCATTTT. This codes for CACFGGGNQPQHF.

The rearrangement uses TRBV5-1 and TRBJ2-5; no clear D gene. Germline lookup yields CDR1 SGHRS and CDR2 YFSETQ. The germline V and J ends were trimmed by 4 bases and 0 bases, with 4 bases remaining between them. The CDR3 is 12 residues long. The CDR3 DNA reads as TGCGCCAGCAGCGCACACCAAGAGACCCAGTACTTC. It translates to CASSAHQETQYF. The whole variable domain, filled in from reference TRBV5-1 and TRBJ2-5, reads KAGVTQTPRYLIKTRGQQVTLSCSPISGHRSVSWYQQTPGQGLQFLFEYFSETQRNKGNFPGRFSGRQFSNSRSEMNVSTLELGDSALYLCASSAHQETQYFGPGTRLLVL.

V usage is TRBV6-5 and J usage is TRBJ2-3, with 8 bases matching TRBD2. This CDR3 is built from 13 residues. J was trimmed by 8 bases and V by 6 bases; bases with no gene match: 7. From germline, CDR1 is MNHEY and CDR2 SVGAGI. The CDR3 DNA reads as TGTGCCAGCAGAATTAGCGGGGATGGTACGCAGTATTTT. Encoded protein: CASRISGDGTQYF.

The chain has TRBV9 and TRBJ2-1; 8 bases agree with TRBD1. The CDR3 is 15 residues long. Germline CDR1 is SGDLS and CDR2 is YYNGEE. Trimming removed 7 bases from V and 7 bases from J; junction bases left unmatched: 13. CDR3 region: CASGLDRATINEQFF. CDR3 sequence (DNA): TGTGCCAGCGGGCTGGACAGGGCAACAATAAATGAGCAGTTCTTC.

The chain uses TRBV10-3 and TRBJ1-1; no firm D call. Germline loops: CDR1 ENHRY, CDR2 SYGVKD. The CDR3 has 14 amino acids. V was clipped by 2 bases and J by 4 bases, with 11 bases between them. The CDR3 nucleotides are TGTGCCATCAGTGAGCCGGGGTTGAGCACTGAAGCTTTCTTT. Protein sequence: CAISEPGLSTEAFF.

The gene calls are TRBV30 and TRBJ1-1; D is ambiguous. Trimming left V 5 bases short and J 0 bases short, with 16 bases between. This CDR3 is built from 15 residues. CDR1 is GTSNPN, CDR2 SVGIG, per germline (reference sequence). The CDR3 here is CAWHRGYGMNTEAFF. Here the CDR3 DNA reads TGTGCCTGGCACCGAGGATATGGGATGAACACTGAAGCTTTCTTT.

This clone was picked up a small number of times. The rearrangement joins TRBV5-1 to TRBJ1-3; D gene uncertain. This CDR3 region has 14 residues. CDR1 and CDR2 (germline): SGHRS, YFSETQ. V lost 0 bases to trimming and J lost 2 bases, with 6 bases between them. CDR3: CASSLDGTGNTIYF. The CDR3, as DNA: TGCGCCAGCAGCTTGGACGGAACTGGAAACACCATATATTTT.

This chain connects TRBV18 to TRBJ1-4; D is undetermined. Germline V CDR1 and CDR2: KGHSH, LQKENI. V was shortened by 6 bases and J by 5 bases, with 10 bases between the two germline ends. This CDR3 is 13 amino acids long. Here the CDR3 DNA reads TGTGCCAGCTCCCCCCGGTGGAATGAAAAACTGTTTTTT. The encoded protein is CASSPRWNEKLFF.

The CDR3 bases are TGTGCCTGCCTTAACTACGAATCGAGCTCCTACAATGAGCAGTTCTTC. Translating it yields CACLNYESSSYNEQFF. V is TRBV30 and J is TRBJ2-1; D is undetermined. The CDR3 consists of 16 residues. Germline V gene sequence: CDR1 GTSNPN, CDR2 SVGIG (reference sequence). The V end was cut by 6 bases, the J end by 0 bases, with 18 bases between.

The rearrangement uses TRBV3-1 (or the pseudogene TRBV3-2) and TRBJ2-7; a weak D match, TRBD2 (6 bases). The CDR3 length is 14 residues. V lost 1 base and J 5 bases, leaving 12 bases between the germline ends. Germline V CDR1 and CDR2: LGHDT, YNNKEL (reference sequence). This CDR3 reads CASSQVGGSHEQYF. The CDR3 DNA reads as TGTGCCAGCAGCCAAGTTGGGGGGAGCCACGAGCAGTACTTC.

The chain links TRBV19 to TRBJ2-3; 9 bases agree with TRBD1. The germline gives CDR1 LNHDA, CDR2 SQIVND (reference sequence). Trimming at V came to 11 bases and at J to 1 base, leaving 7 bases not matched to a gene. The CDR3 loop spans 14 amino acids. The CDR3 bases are TGTGCCTCGACGAGGACAGGGGGCACAGATACGCAGTATTTT. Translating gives CASTRTGGTDTQYF.

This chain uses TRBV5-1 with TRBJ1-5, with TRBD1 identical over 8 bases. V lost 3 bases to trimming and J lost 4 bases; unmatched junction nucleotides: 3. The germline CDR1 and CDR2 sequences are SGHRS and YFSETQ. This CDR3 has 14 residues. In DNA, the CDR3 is TGCGCCAGCAGCTCGCAGGGGGCAAATCAGCCCCAGCATTTT. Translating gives CASSSQGANQPQHF. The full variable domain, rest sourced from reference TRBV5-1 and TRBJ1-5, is KAGVTQTPRYLIKTRGQQVTLSCSPISGHRSVSWYQQTPGQGLQFLFEYFSETQRNKGNFPGRFSGRQFSNSRSEMNVSTLELGDSALYLCASSSQGANQPQHFGDGTRLSIL.